This T cell receptor beta chain was captured in a study of vaccination effects on CD4 cells after COVID-19. Study in general: It was two doses of either the BNT162b2 or mRNA-1273 vaccine that participants received.

Before any sequencing was done, the ViraFEST assay used viral peptide pools to expand antigen-specific CD4+ T cells. Once cultured for under 11 days, the cells underwent separation to obtain CD4+ T cells. People in the vaccine group had not been infected with SARS-CoV-2 before, and their nucleocapsid antibodies were negative. This clone was detected only a few times. The antigen is unknown. Assay used: immunoSEQ multiplex PCR; TCRdb lists only in-frame clones, some missing. The sample holds 71,000 or so clones; 65% to 85% are singletons and the top ten take roughly 3.9%. Germline values: CDR1 MGHRA, CDR2 YSYEKL. This CDR3 comprises 15 residues. The V gene end was trimmed by 0 bases and the J gene end by 5 bases; junction bases not matched to a gene: 4.

The TCR was taken from a human donor who received a COVID-19 vaccine. The chain joins TRBV4-1 to TRBJ1-5; 7 nucleotides agree with TRBD1. The specimen was CD4+ T cells from PBMCs cultured with HCoV-OC43 spike peptides, collected before COVID-19 vaccination. Subset specified: HCoV-OC43 spike overlapping peptide pool stimulation. Here the CDR3 DNA reads TGCGCCAGCAGCCAAGATGACAGGGTCTATCAGCCCCAGCATTTT. The encoded protein is CASSQDDRVYQPQHF.